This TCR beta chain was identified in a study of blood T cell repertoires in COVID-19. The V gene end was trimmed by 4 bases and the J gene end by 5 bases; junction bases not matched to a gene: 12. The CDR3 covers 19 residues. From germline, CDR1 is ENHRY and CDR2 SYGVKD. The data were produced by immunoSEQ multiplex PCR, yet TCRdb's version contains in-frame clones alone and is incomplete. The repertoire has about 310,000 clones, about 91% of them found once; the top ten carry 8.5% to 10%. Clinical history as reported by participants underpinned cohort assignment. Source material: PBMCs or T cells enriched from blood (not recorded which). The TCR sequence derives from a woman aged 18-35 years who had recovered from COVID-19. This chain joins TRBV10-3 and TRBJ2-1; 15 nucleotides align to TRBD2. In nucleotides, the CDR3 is TGTGCCATCAGTGTGGCAGGACTAGCGGGGGGGCGCCTACACAATGAGCAGTTCTTC. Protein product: CAISVAGLAGGRLHNEQFF.